This T cell receptor (beta chain) was sequenced in a study of OX40 agonist ivuxolimab in advanced cancers. A note on the overall study: Ivuxolimab, which targeted the costimulatory receptor OX40 (CD134), was an agonistic, fully human IgG2 monoclonal antibody. Intravenous ivuxolimab was administered to patients every 2 weeks at six dose levels: 0.01, 0.1, 0.3, 1.5, 3 and 10 mg/kg. Of the 50 to 55 patients in dose escalation, about 20 had hepatocellular carcinoma, roughly 15 had melanoma, 9 had renal cell carcinoma and 9 had head and neck cancer. The dose-escalation cohort was about 83% male with a mean age of approximately 59 years, ranging from roughly 20 to 80. Prior anti-PD-1, anti-PD-L1 or anti-CTLA-4 therapy was permitted, and checkpoint inhibitors had been received by under 50% of dose-escalation patients. Three dose-escalation patients achieved partial responses, one with hepatocellular carcinoma and two with cutaneous melanoma. The point of sequencing TCRbeta in the periphery was to test whether ivuxolimab changed TCR sequence diversity and drove clonal T-cell expansion. The paper covers the monotherapy dose-escalation part of the phase I ivuxolimab trial, which included N = 52 patients.

The trial excluded patients who had a history of autoimmune disease or who were on systemic immunosuppression. In every dose cohort, peripheral blood was drawn for TCR sequencing at baseline, cycle 4 day 1, and cycle 7 day 1. The samples were drawn from a first-in-human, open-label, multicenter phase I dose-escalation trial of ivuxolimab. Adults with locally advanced or metastatic head and neck squamous cell, hepatocellular, melanoma or renal cell carcinoma were enrolled in the trial. CD4+ and CD8+ T cells were sorted separately from peripheral blood before TCR sequencing. Details on this clone: Its antigen remains unidentified. There are no base qualities to consult, and no much larger clone falls within one base.

The CDR3 numbers 18 residues from cysteine through phenylalanine. Of all the DNA, just the CDR3 is kept, 54 bases in frame from base 1. In the germline V gene, CDR1 corresponds to SGHRS and CDR2 to YFSETQ. V lost 2 bases and J lost 0 bases, and the count of bases not matched to a germline gene is 13. The full study reports these points: Partial responders in the 0.1-3.0 mg/kg groups had among the lowest normalized peripheral clonal expansion, especially among CD8+ T cells. Low levels of normalized T-cell clonal expansion were also shown by some nonresponding patients. Clonal expansion of both CD4+ and CD8+ blood T cells was observed from baseline to week 6 at doses 0.1 to 3.0 mg/kg. The antigen specificity of the peripheral T cells that underwent clonal expansion was not determined. On average, CD8+ T cells showed more expanded clones than CD4+ T cells after ivuxolimab.

To sequence the TCRbeta CDR3 region, genomic DNA was isolated from the sorted cells. The immunoSEQ Assay was used for sequencing of TCRbeta CDR3 regions. TCRdb re-hosts the immuneACCESS table, in-frame sequences only. Its copies lack some clones; in the studies checked, an unresolved V gene accounts for under half of them, and the cause for the rest is not known. For this sample there are 90,000 to 120,000 clones; about 91% appear just once. 0.5% to 0.8% of the sample is held by the ten biggest clonotypes. This receptor chain uses TRBV5-1 and TRBJ2-7; TRBD1 agrees with 8 junctional bases. Sequences were derived from CD4+ or CD8+ T cells sorted from blood, sampled in a trial of the OX40 agonist ivuxolimab. The TCR comes from an adult with an advanced solid tumor such as melanoma, head and neck, liver or kidney cancer. In nucleotides, the sequence is TGCGCCAGCAGCTTATGGGAACAACAGGGGGACATCTCCTACGAGCAGTACTTC. Its amino acids are CASSLWEQQGDISYEQYF.